These T cell receptor beta chains were read from a single sample in a study of yellow fever vaccine responses in identical twins. TCRdb re-called the RT-PCR reads through MiXCR, storing one row per CDR3 protein. The table lists about 5,000 distinct CDR3 sequences, around 64% of them singletons. Sequencing was performed on T cells from blood (PBMCs), unsorted or a sorted subset (not recorded which), taken before or after yellow fever vaccination (not recorded which). Receptor source: a woman in her late teens or twenties who received the yellow fever vaccine. CDR3s include the opening cysteine and the closing phenylalanine or tryptophan. The order of the fields is J gene, clone size, D gene, V gene, CDR3 DNA, CDR3 protein. The D gene is left open where the match is weak. Size is omitted from some rows. Given values are once, few, many or a class for expanded clones.

>TRBJ2-1|few|.|TRBV12-3/TRBV12-4
TGTGCCAGCAGTACGGTGGCAGGGGAGTCCAATGAGCAGTTCTTC
CASSTVAGESNEQFF
>TRBJ2-3|.|TRBD2|TRBV4-1
TGCGCCAGCAGCTTTAGCGGGGGGGCGGATACGCAGTATTTT
CASSFSGGADTQYF
>TRBJ1-2|few|TRBD1|TRBV10-1
TGCGCCAGCAGTGAATATGTTACGGGACAGGGTCACTATGGCTACACCTTC
CASSEYVTGQGHYGYTF
>TRBJ2-5|.|.|TRBV10-3
TGTGCCACAAGAGGAGTCGTAATAGAGACCCAGTACTTC
CATRGVVIETQYF
>TRBJ1-4|.|.|TRBV4-3
TGCGCCAGCAGCCCCTCGGCAGACGGATATGAAAAACTGTTTTTT
CASSPSADGYEKLFF
>TRBJ2-7|few|.|TRBV5-1
TGCGCCAGCAGCTTGGGGACAGACTACGAGCAGTACTTC
CASSLGTDYEQYF
>TRBJ2-7|.|TRBD1|TRBV12-3/TRBV12-4
TGTGCCAGCAGGGCCGGGACAGGGTACGAGCAGTACTTC
CASRAGTGYEQYF
>TRBJ2-3|.|TRBD1|TRBV6-1
TGTGCCAGCAGTCTACAGGGGAAGGCGCAGTATTTT
CASSLQGKAQYF
>TRBJ2-7|.|TRBD1|TRBV7-4
TGTGCCAGCAGCTTAGGCAGGGGGCTCTACGAGCAGTACTTC
CASSLGRGLYEQYF
>TRBJ1-5|.|.|TRBV2
TGTGCCAGCAGTGCCGTCCGGGACTCTCCACATTTT
CASSAVRDSPHF
>TRBJ2-3|few|.|TRBV11-3
TGTGCCAGCAGCCCCCAGGGAGTTACAGATACGCAGTATTTT
CASSPQGVTDTQYF
>TRBJ1-2|.|.|TRBV19
TGTGCCACAGGGAACTATGGCTACACCTTC
CATGNYGYTF
>TRBJ1-1|.|.|TRBV2
TGTGCCAGCACCGTAACAGGGAACACTGAAGCTTTCTTT
CASTVTGNTEAFF
>TRBJ1-3|once|.|TRBV15
TGTGCCACCAGCAGAGCGGGGACTGGAAACACCATATATTTT
CATSRAGTGNTIYF
>TRBJ2-7|.|TRBD1|TRBV12-3/TRBV12-4
TGTGCCAGCAGGCAAAATCGGGACAGGGGAGGCCACGAGCAGTACTTC
CASRQNRDRGGHEQYF
>TRBJ1-2|few|.|TRBV6-4
TGTGCCAGCAGTGACGGGGGATACGGCTACACCTTC
CASSDGGYGYTF
>TRBJ2-1|.|.|TRBV10-3
TGTGCCATCAGTGAGTTGGTGACAGCTCCTTACAATGAGCAGTTCTTC
CAISELVTAPYNEQFF
>TRBJ2-1|.|.|TRBV4-3
TGCGCCAGCAGCCAAGATTGGGGGGGGGCCCACAATGAGCAGTTCTTC
CASSQDWGGAHNEQFF
>TRBJ2-1|.|.|TRBV5-1
TGCGCCAGCAGCTTGGGGGCCAGCCTCGATGAGCAGTTCTTC
CASSLGASLDEQFF
>TRBJ1-1|.|.|TRBV12-3/TRBV12-4
TGTGCCAGCAGTTTTCAGGGGAACACTGAAGCTTTCTTT
CASSFQGNTEAFF
>TRBJ2-4|once|.|TRBV2
TGTGCCAGCAGTAGGGACACCAAAAACATTCAGTACTTC
CASSRDTKNIQYF
>TRBJ2-3|.|TRBD2|TRBV2
TGTGCCAGCAGTGATACGGGGGGGTCCACAGATACGCAGTATTTT
CASSDTGGSTDTQYF
>TRBJ1-2|.|TRBD1|TRBV11-2
TGTGCCAGCAGCCACCCCGACAGGGGACATGGCTACACCTTC
CASSHPDRGHGYTF
>TRBJ2-1|few|TRBD2|TRBV24-1
TGTGCCACCAGTGCCGGGAGGAATGAGCAGTTCTTC
CATSAGRNEQFF
>TRBJ2-1|.|.|TRBV11-1
TGTGCCAGCAGCACAGGACTCGTCAATGAGCAGTTCTTC
CASSTGLVNEQFF
>TRBJ2-3|.|TRBD1|TRBV29-1
TGCAGCGTTGTGGTCCGGGGACAGCTCCAACCCGTCACAGATACGCAGTATTTT
CSVVVRGQLQPVTDTQYF
>TRBJ2-7|.|.|TRBV5-6
TGTGCCAGCAGCTTGTCTGGGGCCGCCTACGAGCAGTACTTC
CASSLSGAAYEQYF
>TRBJ2-3|.|TRBD2|TRBV10-3
TGTGCCATCAGTGAGCGGGGGGGCACAGATACGCAGTATTTT
CAISERGGTDTQYF
>TRBJ2-7|.|.|TRBV10-3
TGTGCCATCAGTGGGGGAACAGAACTATTCTACGAGCAGTACTTC
CAISGGTELFYEQYF
>TRBJ2-4|few|TRBD2|TRBV13
TGTGCCAGCAGCCGGACTAGCGGGAAAAACATTCAGTACTTC
CASSRTSGKNIQYF
>TRBJ2-1|.|TRBD2|TRBV7-9
TGTGCCAGCAGCTTACGACTAGCGGGGGCCAAGGGTGATGAGCAGTTCTTC
CASSLRLAGAKGDEQFF
>TRBJ1-3|.|.|TRBV19
TGTGCCAGTAGTACAACCTCGACGGTCTCTGGAAACACCATATATTTT
CASSTTSTVSGNTIYF
>TRBJ2-7|.|.|TRBV4-1
TGCGCCAGCAGCCAAGATATGCACGAGCAGTACTTC
CASSQDMHEQYF
>TRBJ1-2|.|.|TRBV15
TGTGCCACCAGCAGAGATTATGAGGGGGGAAACTATGGCTACACCTTC
CATSRDYEGGNYGYTF
>TRBJ1-5|few|.|TRBV20-1
TGCAGTGCTAGTTTCCAGGGATTTCAGCATTTT
CSASFQGFQHF
>TRBJ2-7|.|TRBD1|TRBV4-1
TGCGCCAGCAGCGGGCAGGGGGCGTACGAGCAGTACTTC
CASSGQGAYEQYF
>TRBJ2-1|.|TRBD2|TRBV5-1
TGCGCCAGCAGCACCGGACTAGCGGGAGATAACAACAATGAGCAGTTCTTC
CASSTGLAGDNNNEQFF
>TRBJ2-3|few|.|TRBV29-1
TGCAACTTGTCGATTGATACGCAGTATTTT
CNLSIDTQYF
>TRBJ2-4|.|.|TRBV29-1
TGCAGCGTACTGGGGGTAGGGGAAAAAAACATTCAGTACTTC
CSVLGVGEKNIQYF
>TRBJ2-3|.|.|TRBV29-1
TGCAGCGTTGAGGTCCTGGACGCGCAGTATTTT
CSVEVLDAQYF
>TRBJ1-6|few|.|TRBV6-1
TGTGCCAGCAGTGTCGACAGAAGCTCCTATAATTCACCCCTCCACTTT
CASSVDRSSYNSPLHF
>TRBJ2-3|.|.|TRBV9
TGTGCCAGCAGCGGCGGGACTAGCACAGATACGCAGTATTTT
CASSGGTSTDTQYF
>TRBJ2-5|few|.|TRBV4-2
TGTGCCAGCAGCCAAGTTACAGGGCAAGAGACCCAGTACTTC
CASSQVTGQETQYF
>TRBJ2-7|.|.|TRBV29-1
TGCAGCGTTGAGGAAGGGGAGTGGCAGCAGTACTTC
CSVEEGEWQQYF
>TRBJ2-3|.|.|TRBV11-2
TGTGCCAGCAGCCCAACTAGAGTGACAGATACGCAGTATTTT
CASSPTRVTDTQYF
>TRBJ2-3|.|TRBD2|TRBV11-1
TGTGCCAGCTGTCCAGCGGGGGGGCCCACAGATACGCAGTATTTT
CASCPAGGPTDTQYF
>TRBJ2-1|few|.|TRBV29-1
TGCAGCGTTGAGATCACCTACAATGAGCAGTTCTTC
CSVEITYNEQFF
>TRBJ2-1|.|TRBD2|TRBV4-3
TGCGCCAGCAGCCACGGCACCGGGACTAATAATGAGCAGTTCTTC
CASSHGTGTNNEQFF
>TRBJ1-2|.|TRBD1|TRBV28
TGTGCCAGCAGCCCCGGGACAGTAGTATATGGCTACACCTTC
CASSPGTVVYGYTF
>TRBJ2-7|.|.|TRBV21-1
TGTGCCAGCAGCAAAACCGGCAGCTCCTACGAGCAGTACTTC
CASSKTGSSYEQYF
>TRBJ2-7|.|TRBD2|TRBV6-2/TRBV6-3
TGTGCCAGCAGTTTCAGACTCCCCGGGAGGTACGAGCAGTACTTC
CASSFRLPGRYEQYF
>TRBJ2-7|.|.|TRBV4-3
TGCGCCAGCAGCCAAGTTCCGGGACAAAAGATCTACGAGCAGTACTTC
CASSQVPGQKIYEQYF
>TRBJ2-1|.|.|TRBV30
TGTGCCTGGAGTGTACCCGCGGGAATTGAGCAGTTCTTC
CAWSVPAGIEQFF